This TCR beta chain emerged from a study of T-cell memory formation after mild COVID-19. Germline CDR1 is SGDLS and CDR2 is YYNGEE. With V trimmed by 4 bases and J by 8 bases, 16 bases remained unmatched. CDR3 length equals 17 residues. TCRdb recomputed calls from the 5' RACE reads with MiXCR, one row per CDR3 protein. The data hold about 340,000 distinct CDR3 sequences, with more than 15% observed a single time. The chain uses TRBV9 and TRBJ2-2, with 8 bases matching TRBD2. Source material: PBMCs or a T cell subset sorted from them (not recorded which). This TCR derives from a man between 18 and 35 years old who had mild COVID-19 (a few samples of this study predate the infection). Cell type and time point are not known. In DNA form, the CDR3 reads TGTGCCAGCAGCCCGAGAAGCCCGGGACTAGGGGTTGGGGAGCTGTTTTTT. As protein: CASSPRSPGLGVGELFF. Full variable domain (remainder filled in from reference TRBV9 and TRBJ2-2): DSGVTQTPKHLITATGQRVTLRCSPRSGDLSVYWYQQSLDQGLQFLIQYYNGEERAKGNILERFSAQQFPDLHSELNLSSLELGDSALYFCASSPRSPGLGVGELFFGEGSRLTVL.